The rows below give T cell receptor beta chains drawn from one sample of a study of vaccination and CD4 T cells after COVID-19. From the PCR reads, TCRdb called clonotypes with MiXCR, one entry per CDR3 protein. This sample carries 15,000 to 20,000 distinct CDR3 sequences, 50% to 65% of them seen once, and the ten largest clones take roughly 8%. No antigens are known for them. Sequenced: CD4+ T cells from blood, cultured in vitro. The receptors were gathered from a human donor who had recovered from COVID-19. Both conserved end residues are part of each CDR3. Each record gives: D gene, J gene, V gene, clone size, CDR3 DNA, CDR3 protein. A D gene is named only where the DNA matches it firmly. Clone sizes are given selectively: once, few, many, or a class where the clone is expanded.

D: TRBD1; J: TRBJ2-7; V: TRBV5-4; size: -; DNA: TGTGCCAGCAGTTTCTCGACAGGGGTCTCCTACGAGCAGTACTTC; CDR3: CASSFSTGVSYEQYF
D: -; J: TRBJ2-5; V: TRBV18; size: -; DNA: TGTGCCAGCTCACCACCGCAGCTGAGAGAGACCCAGTACTTC; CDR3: CASSPPQLRETQYF
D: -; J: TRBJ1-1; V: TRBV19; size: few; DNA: TGTGCCAGTAGTATTTCGGACAGACCCACTGAAGCTTTCTTT; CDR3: CASSISDRPTEAFF
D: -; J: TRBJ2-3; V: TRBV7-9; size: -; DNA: TGTGCCAGCAGCTACCTAGGGGTGTTGACAGATACGCAGTATTTT; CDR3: CASSYLGVLTDTQYF
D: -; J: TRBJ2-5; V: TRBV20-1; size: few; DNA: TGCAGTGCCATAATTGTGGGAGAGACCCAGTACTTC; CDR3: CSAIIVGETQYF
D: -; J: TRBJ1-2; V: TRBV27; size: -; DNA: TGTGCCAGCAGTTTCAGGGTGGACTATGGCTACACCTTC; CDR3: CASSFRVDYGYTF
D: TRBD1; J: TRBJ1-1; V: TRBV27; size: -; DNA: TGTGCCAGCAGTTCTTCACCGGGACAGATGAACACTGAAGCTTTCTTT; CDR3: CASSSSPGQMNTEAFF
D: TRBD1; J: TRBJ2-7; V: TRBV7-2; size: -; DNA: TGTGCCAGCAGCTTAAAGACAGGGGGCCCCTACGAGCAGTACTTC; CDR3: CASSLKTGGPYEQYF
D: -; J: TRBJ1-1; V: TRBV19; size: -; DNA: TGTGCCAGTAGCAGCCCGGGGGGGGTGAACACTGAAGCTTTCTTT; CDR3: CASSSPGGVNTEAFF
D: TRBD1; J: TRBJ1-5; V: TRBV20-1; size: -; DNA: TGCAGTGCTCGTCGACAGGGCCCCAATCAGCCCCAGCATTTT; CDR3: CSARRQGPNQPQHF
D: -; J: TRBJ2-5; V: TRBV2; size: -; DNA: TGTGCCAGCAAGGGGGGGGGCGAGACCCAGTACTTC; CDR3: CASKGGGETQYF
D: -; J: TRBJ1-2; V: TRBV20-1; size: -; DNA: TGCAGTGCCGCAAGGGATGGCTACACCTTC; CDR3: CSAARDGYTF
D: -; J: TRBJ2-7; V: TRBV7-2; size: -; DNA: TGTGCCAGCAGCTTAAGCAGGGCCCCCTACGAGCAGTACTTC; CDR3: CASSLSRAPYEQYF
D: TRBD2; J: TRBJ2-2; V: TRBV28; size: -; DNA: TGTGCCACTGGACTAGCGGGGGTCACCGGGGAGCTGTTTTTT; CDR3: CATGLAGVTGELFF
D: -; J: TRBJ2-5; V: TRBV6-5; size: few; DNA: TGTGCCAGCAGTTGGACGGGGGAGACCCAGTACTTC; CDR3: CASSWTGETQYF
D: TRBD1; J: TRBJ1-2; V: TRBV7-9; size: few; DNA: TGTGCCAGCAGAAGGGACAGGGGGCGAAACTATGGCTACACCTTC; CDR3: CASRRDRGRNYGYTF
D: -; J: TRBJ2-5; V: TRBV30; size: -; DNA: TGTGCCTGGAGTGTGGACTACCAAGAGACCCAGTACTTC; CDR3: CAWSVDYQETQYF
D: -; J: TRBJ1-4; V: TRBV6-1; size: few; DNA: TGTGCCAGCAGCCCACAGGGCGAAAAACTGTTTTTT; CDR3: CASSPQGEKLFF
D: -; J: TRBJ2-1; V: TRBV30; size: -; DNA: TGTGCCTGGAGTGCCCTCGAAGAGCAGTTCTTC; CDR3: CAWSALEEQFF
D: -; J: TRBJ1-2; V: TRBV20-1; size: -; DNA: TGCAGTGCTCCGACATCTAACTATGGCTACACCTTC; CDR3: CSAPTSNYGYTF
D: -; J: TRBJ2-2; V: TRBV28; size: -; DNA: TGTGCCAGCAGTTTGATTTTGACTTTCGACAGCAACACCGGGGAGCTGTTTTTT; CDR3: CASSLILTFDSNTGELFF
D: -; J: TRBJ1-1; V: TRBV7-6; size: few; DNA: TGTGCCAGCAGCACCCAGGGGAACACTGAAGCTTTCTTT; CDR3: CASSTQGNTEAFF
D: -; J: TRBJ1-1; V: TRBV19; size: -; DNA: TGTGCCAGTAATGGGGAAACTGGCACTGAAGCTTTCTTT; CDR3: CASNGETGTEAFF
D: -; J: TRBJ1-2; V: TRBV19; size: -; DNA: TGTGCCAGTAGTATAATAGGGACACCCTATGGCTACACCTTC; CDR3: CASSIIGTPYGYTF
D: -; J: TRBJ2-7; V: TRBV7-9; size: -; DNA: TGTGCCAGCAGCCCACAGGGAGTCTCGGGCGAGCAGTACTTC; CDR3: CASSPQGVSGEQYF
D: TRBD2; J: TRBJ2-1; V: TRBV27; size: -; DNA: TGTGCCAGCAGTTCCGGGACTAGCGGAAACAATGAGCAGTTCTTC; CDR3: CASSSGTSGNNEQFF
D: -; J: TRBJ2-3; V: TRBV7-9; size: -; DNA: TGTGCCAGCAGCTTAGAGTCGGGGGATACGCAGTATTTT; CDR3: CASSLESGDTQYF
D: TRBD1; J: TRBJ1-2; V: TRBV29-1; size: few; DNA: TGCAGCGTTGCAACTTTAAGGACAGGGACGACTAACTATGGCTACACCTTC; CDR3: CSVATLRTGTTNYGYTF
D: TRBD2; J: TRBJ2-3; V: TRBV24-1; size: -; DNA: TGTGCCACCAGTTCTGCGGGGGGAACAGATACGCAGTATTTT; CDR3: CATSSAGGTDTQYF
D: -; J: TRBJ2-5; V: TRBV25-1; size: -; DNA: TGTGCCAGCAGTGAAGGGCGGGAAGAGACCCAGTACTTC; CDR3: CASSEGREETQYF
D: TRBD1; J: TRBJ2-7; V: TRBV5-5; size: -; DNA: TGTGCCAGCAGCCAGACAGGGTTGTTCCACTACGAGCAGTACTTC; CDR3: CASSQTGLFHYEQYF
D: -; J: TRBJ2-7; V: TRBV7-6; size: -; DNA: TGTGCCAGCAGCTCAGGAGGGCCCGCGGGCGAGCAGTACTTC; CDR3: CASSSGGPAGEQYF
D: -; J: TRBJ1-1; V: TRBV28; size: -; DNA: TGTGCCAGCACACGGATGAACACTGAAGCTTTCTTT; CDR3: CASTRMNTEAFF
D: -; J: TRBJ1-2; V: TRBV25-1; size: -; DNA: TGTGCCAGCAGTAGAGGGTATGGCTACACCTTC; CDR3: CASSRGYGYTF
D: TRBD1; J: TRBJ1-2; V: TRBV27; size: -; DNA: TGTGCCAGCAGTTCCGGGACAGGGGGGGTCTATGGCTACACCTTC; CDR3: CASSSGTGGVYGYTF
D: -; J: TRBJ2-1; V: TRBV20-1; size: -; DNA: TGCAGTGCTGGGGACCCCCGAGGGGGCTACAATGAGCAGTTCTTC; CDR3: CSAGDPRGGYNEQFF
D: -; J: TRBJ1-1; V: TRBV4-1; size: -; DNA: TGCGCCAGCAGCCAAGATCTAGGGAACACTGAAGCTTTCTTT; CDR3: CASSQDLGNTEAFF
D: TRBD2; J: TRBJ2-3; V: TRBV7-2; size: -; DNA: TGTGCCAGCAGCCCCGTAGGGCTAGCGGGAGAAGGCACAGATACGCAGTATTTT; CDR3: CASSPVGLAGEGTDTQYF
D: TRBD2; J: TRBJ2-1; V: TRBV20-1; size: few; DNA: TGCAGTGCTCCTAGCGGCGGCCCATACAATGAGCAGTTCTTC; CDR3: CSAPSGGPYNEQFF
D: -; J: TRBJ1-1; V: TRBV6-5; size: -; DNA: TGTGCCAGCAGTTACTCAGGGCGGGCTTTCTTT; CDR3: CASSYSGRAFF
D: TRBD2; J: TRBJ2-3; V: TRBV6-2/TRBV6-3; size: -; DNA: TGTGCCAGCGGGATAGCGGGAGGGCCGAGCACAGATACGCAGTATTTT; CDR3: CASGIAGGPSTDTQYF
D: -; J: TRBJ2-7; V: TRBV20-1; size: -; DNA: TGCAGTGCTAGGGGACTCTACGCCTACGAGCAGTACTTC; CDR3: CSARGLYAYEQYF
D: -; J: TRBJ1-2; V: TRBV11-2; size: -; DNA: TGTGCCAGCAGCTCCTCAAGGAACTATGGCTACACCTTC; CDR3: CASSSSRNYGYTF
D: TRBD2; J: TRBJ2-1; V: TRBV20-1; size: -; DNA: TGCAGTGCTTCCGCCGGGACTAGCGTATTTCGTGAGCAGTTCTTC; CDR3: CSASAGTSVFREQFF
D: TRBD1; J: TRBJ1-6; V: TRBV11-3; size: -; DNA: TGTGCCAGCAGCCCCCAGACAGGGAGTAATTCACCCCTCCACTTT; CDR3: CASSPQTGSNSPLHF
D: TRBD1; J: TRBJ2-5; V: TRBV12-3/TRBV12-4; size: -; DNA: TGTGCCAGCAGTTTCGGAGGACAGGGGGAGACCCAGTACTTC; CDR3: CASSFGGQGETQYF
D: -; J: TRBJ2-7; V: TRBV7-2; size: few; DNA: TGTGCCAGCAGCCCCGCCTACGAGCAGTACTTC; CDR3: CASSPAYEQYF
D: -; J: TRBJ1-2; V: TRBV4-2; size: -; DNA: TGTGCCAGCAGCCACCTCGCTCAGGAGGGCTACACCTTC; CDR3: CASSHLAQEGYTF
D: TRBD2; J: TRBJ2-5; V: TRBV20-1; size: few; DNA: TGCAGTGCTAGTCCTAGCGGGGGACAGACCCAGTACTTC; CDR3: CSASPSGGQTQYF
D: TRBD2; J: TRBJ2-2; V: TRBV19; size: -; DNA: TGTGCCAGTAGTCGGGGGGTAGGGGAGCTGTTTTTT; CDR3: CASSRGVGELFF
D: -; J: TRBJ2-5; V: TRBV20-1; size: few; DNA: TGCAGTGCTAGAGATAGGGGGGGGGCCGTGGAGACCCAGTACTTC; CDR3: CSARDRGGAVETQYF
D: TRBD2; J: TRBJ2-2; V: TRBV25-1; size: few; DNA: TGTGCCAGCAAAGGTCCTAGCGGGAGCGGCACCGGGGAGCTGTTTTTT; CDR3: CASKGPSGSGTGELFF
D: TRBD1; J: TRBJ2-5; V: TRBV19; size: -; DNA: TGTGCCAGTAGTATAGCCCCGACAGGGGCCCAGTACTTC; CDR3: CASSIAPTGAQYF
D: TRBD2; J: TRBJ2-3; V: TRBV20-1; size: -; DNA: TGCAGTGCTAGGCGCTTGGGACTAGAAAACACAGATACGCAGTATTTT; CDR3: CSARRLGLENTDTQYF
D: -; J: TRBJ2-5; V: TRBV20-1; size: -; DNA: TGCAGTGCCCCTTTCGGTCGAGCGGGAGAGACCCAGTACTTC; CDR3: CSAPFGRAGETQYF
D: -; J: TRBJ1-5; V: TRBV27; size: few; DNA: TGTGCCAGCAGTTTACTCGCCGGGACGTCCCAGCATTTT; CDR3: CASSLLAGTSQHF